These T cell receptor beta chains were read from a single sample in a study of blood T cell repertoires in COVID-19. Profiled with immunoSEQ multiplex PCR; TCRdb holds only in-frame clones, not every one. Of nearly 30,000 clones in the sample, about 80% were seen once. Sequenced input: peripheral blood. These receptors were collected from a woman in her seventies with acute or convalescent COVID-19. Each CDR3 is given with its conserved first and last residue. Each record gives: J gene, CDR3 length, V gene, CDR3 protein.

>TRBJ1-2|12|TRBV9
CASSPANYGYTF
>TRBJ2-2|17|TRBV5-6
CASSWGLFGRGTGELFF
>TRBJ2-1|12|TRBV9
CASEALPPEQFF
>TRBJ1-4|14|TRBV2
CASNVQRGNEKLFF
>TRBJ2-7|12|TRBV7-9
CASSLQGYEQYF
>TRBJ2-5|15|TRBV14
CASSQGLAGAETQYF
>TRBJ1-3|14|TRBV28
CASSLYAGGNTIYF
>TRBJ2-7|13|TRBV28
CASTVTGGDEQYF
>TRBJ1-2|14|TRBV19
CASSQGTGIEGYTF
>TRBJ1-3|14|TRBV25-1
CASSEHRYGNTIYF
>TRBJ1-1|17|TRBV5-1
CASSLAGLAGMNTEAFF
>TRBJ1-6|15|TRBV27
CASSAGQGGNSPLHF
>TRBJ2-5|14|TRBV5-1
CASSFLQKQETQYF
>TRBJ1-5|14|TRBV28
CASSTQGENQPQHF
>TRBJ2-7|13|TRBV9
CASSVGRGSEQYF
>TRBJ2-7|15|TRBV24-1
CATSDSASAVDEQYF
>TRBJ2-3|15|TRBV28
CASSLGTSLPDTQYF
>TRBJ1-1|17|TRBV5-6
CASSLGQGAPMNTEAFF
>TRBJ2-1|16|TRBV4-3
CASSQEERGPYNEQFF
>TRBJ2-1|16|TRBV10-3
CAISGARLAGRNEQFF
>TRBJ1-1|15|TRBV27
CASSLWGDLRTEAFF
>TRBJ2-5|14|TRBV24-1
CATSDSNRVETQYF
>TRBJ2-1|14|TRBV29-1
CSVDQGLSYNEQFF
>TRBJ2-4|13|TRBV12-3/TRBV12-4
CASSSLAKNIQYF
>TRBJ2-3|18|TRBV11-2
CASSSPDWGRAGRDTQYF
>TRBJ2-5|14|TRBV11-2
CASSPGTSKETQYF
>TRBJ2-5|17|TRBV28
CASSLWRAGEDQETQYF
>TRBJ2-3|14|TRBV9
CASSVAEVTDTQYF
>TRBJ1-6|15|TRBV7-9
CASSPSERPNSPLHF
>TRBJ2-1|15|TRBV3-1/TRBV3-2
CASSHRLAGVNEQFF
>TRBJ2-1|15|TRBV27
CASRGGQGMYNEQFF
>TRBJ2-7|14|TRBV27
CASSETSSGYEQYF
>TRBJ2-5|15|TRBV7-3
CASSLNRGGGETQYF
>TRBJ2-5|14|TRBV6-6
CASSSGSNLETQYF
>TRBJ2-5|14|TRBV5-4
CASSFSGGVETQYF
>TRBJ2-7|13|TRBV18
CASSLGQGTAQYF
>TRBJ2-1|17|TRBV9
CASSVGPGGSGGYEQFF
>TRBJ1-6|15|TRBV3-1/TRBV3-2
CASSTQSSYNSPLHF
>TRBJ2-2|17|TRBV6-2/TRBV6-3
CASSYSLAGANTGELFF
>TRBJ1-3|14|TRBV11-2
CASSFGTVGNTIYF
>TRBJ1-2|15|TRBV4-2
CASSEGQATNYGYTF
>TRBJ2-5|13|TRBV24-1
CATSDLQRETQYF
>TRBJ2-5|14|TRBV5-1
CASSLGTGEETQYF
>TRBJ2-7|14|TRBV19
CASRDRGHPYEQYF
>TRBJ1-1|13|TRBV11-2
CASSPGQGWEAFF
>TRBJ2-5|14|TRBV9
CASSVAGGEETQYF
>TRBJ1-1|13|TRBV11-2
CASSLGVNTEAFF
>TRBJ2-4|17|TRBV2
CASSFRLAGVTKNIQYF
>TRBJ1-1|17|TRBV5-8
CASSLRGAGSMNTEAFF
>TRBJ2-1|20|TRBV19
CASSIRTSGSGLGAQYEQFF
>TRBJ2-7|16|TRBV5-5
CASSPAQRQGAYEQYF
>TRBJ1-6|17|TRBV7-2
CASSLEGWASYNSPLHF
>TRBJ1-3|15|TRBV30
CAWASSGFSGNTIYF
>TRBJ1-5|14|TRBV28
CASSPSSTGQPQHF
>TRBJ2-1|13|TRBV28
CASSLARGDEQFF
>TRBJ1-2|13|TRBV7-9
CASSSGSPWGYTF
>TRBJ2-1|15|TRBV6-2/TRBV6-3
CASSYLDRSYNEQFF
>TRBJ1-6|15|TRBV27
CASSLGQQNNSPLHF